The clone carrying this TCR beta chain came up a few times. Sample time point: newly diagnosed GD, antithyroid drugs for less than 3 months. Scientists built the TCR library using RNA that was extracted from PBMCs. These data belong to a study of regulatory T cells in long-lasting Graves disease. Building the TCR beta libraries relied on iRepertoire HTBI primers, and CDR3 regions underwent Arm-PCR. A single record per CDR3 protein comes from TCRdb applying MiXCR to the multiplex PCR reads. This sample has some 410,000 distinct CDR3 sequences, with roughly 17% found just once. Germline loops: CDR1 LGHDT, CDR2 YNNKEL (reference sequence). The V gene lost 9 bases and the J gene lost 0 bases, with 15 bases spanning the gap. This CDR3 has 14 residues. The data were also submitted as part of a second study, on T cells in Graves' hyperthyroidism and ophthalmopathy.

The material was peripheral blood mononuclear cells (PBMCs), obtained at new diagnosis, from a patient treated with antithyroid drugs. This sequence was found in a woman younger than 45 with Graves disease. The chain uses TRBV3-1 and TRBJ2-7; the D gene could be TRBD1 or TRBD2 (5 bases each). This CDR3 reads CASTRDGISYEQYF. The CDR3 region has the DNA TGTGCCAGTACCCGGGACGGGATCTCCTACGAGCAGTACTTC.